This TCR beta chain was recovered during a study of T cells after yellow fever vaccination. Study-wide results and limits: The CD4 compartment and the CD8 compartment contained a small share of clonotypes in common. A weaker but faster secondary response was observed, peaking on day 5 versus 15.

It was through 5'RACE template switching that TCR cDNA was made, with a universal primer site and UMIs added. One entry per CDR3 protein results from TCRdb running MiXCR on the 5' RACE reads. The sample yields around 250,000 distinct CDR3 sequences, 6.5% to 8.5% seen once. V was shortened by 6 bases and J by 4 bases, with 21 bases between the two germline ends. Germline CDR1 and CDR2: MNHNS and SASEGT. The CDR3 runs to 17 residues. About this clonotype itself: Its antigen is still unknown.

The sample was CD4+ T cells sorted from PBMCs, taken 15 days after the yellow fever booster vaccination. This chain joins TRBV6-1 and TRBJ2-2; D is possibly TRBD2 (5 bases). This clonotype originated in a man under 40 who received the YFV17D yellow fever vaccine. This chain's CDR3 is CASSRYRLTAGTGELFF. CDR3 nucleotide sequence: TGTGCCAGCAGCCGATACCGCCTGACTGCGGGCACCGGGGAGCTGTTTTTT.